These 29 T cell receptor beta chains share one sample of origin, sequenced in a study of T-cell reconstitution after alpha-beta-depleted transplantation in children. Unique molecular identifiers were incorporated into the prepared TCRbeta library. TCRdb redid the calling of the PCR reads with MiXCR, one entry per CDR3 protein. The profile covers more than 150,000 distinct CDR3 sequences, with about 15% appearing a single time and approximately 13% taken by the ten largest. Sample: PBMCs from the stem cell graft donor, taken from the stem cell graft. These receptors came from a human donor who donated a stem cell graft to a child with acute lymphoblastic leukemia.

In this sample, this clonotype turned up many times. The V gene is TRBV20-1, the J gene TRBJ2-1, with 10 positions matching TRBD2. CDR3 length equals 15 residues. Germline values: CDR1 DFQATT, CDR2 SNEGSKA (reference sequence). The junction had 11 bases not matched to a gene; V was cut back by 8 bases and J by 4 bases. CDR3 sequence reads: CSLGRAGGNYNEQFF. In nucleotides, the CDR3 is TGCAGTCTAGGTAGAGCGGGAGGGAATTACAATGAGCAGTTCTTC.

This clonotype was detected ten times or more. V usage is TRBV10-2 and J usage is TRBJ1-1; TRBD1 matches 8 bases. Unmatched junction bases numbered 4, after V lost 3 bases and J lost 7 bases. The CDR3 loop spans 13 amino acids. Germline loops: CDR1 WSHSY, CDR2 SAAADI. CDR3 sequence (DNA): TGCGCCAGCAGTGACGGACAGGGCCTTGAAGCTTTCTTT. Protein sequence: CASSDGQGLEAFF.

This clonotype has ten or more counts. The V call is TRBV7-9, the J call TRBJ2-7, with 7 bases fitting TRBD2. CDR1 and CDR2 (germline): SEHNR, FQNEAQ (reference sequence). This CDR3 is 15 amino acids long. The V gene end was trimmed by 5 bases and the J gene end by 2 bases; junction bases not matched to a gene: 9. CDR3 sequence (DNA): TGTGCCAGCAGCCCTGGGGAGGGCGGGACCTACGAGCAGTACTTC. Its translation: CASSPGEGGTYEQYF.

The V call is TRBV5-4, the J call TRBJ1-1; the match to TRBD1 covers 7 bases. Per germline, CDR1 SGHNT and CDR2 YYREEE (reference sequence). This CDR3 region has 14 residues. Trimming removed 4 bases from V and 6 bases from J; junction bases left unmatched: 9. The CDR3 loop reads CASSPDRETAEAFF. The DNA for the CDR3 is TGTGCCAGCAGCCCCGACAGGGAGACCGCTGAAGCTTTCTTT. The full variable domain, completed using reference TRBV5-4 and TRBJ1-1, is ETGVTQSPTHLIKTRGQQVTLRCSSQSGHNTVSWYQQALGQGPQFIFQYYREEENGRGNFPPRFSGLQFPNYSSELNVNALELDDSALYLCASSPDRETAEAFFGQGTRLTVV.

This clonotype came up many times. This chain joins TRBV20-1 and TRBJ1-1; D is unresolved. The CDR3 totals 15 residues. V lost 6 bases to trimming and J lost 0 bases, with 17 bases between them. The germline CDR1 and CDR2 sequences are DFQATT and SNEGSKA (reference sequence). Here the CDR3 DNA reads TGCAGTGCGGTTGACCGACGGACGATGAACACTGAAGCTTTCTTT. Amino acid sequence: CSAVDRRTMNTEAFF.

A few counts support this clonotype. The chain has TRBV20-1 and TRBJ2-1; 11 nucleotides match TRBD2. The CDR3 runs 13 residues. V was pared by 7 bases and J by 6 bases, with 5 bases of the junction left unmatched. Looked up from germline, CDR1 is DFQATT and CDR2 is SNEGSKA (reference sequence). The CDR3 DNA reads as TGCAGTGTGCCTAGCGGGAGGCCCAATGAGCAGTTCTTC. Protein: CSVPSGRPNEQFF.

This clonotype was detected many times. V is TRBV20-1 and J is TRBJ2-7, with 7 bases lining up with TRBD1. The J segment lost 3 bases and the V segment lost 0 bases, leaving 11 bases of the junction unmatched. The germline V gene encodes CDR1 DFQATT and CDR2 SNEGSKA (reference sequence). The CDR3 sequence is 16 residues long. CDR3 coding DNA: TGCAGTGCTAGAGATTTAAGTGGGGACAGATACTACGAGCAGTACTTC. It translates to CSARDLSGDRYYEQYF.

The table lists this clonotype with many counts. The V gene is TRBV7-2, the J gene TRBJ2-5; 8 bases are shared with TRBD2. The CDR3 has 15 amino acids. The ends lost 1 base at V and 5 bases at J; junction bases unmatched: 6. CDR1 SGHTA and CDR2 FQGNSA come from the germline V gene. CDR3 in DNA: TGTGCCAGCAGCTTAGTAGCGGGGCCTTGGGAGACCCAGTACTTC. Protein sequence: CASSLVAGPWETQYF.

V usage is TRBV20-1 and J usage is TRBJ2-7; a possible D gene is TRBD2 (6 bases). V gave up 6 bases and J gave up 0 bases, with 21 bases separating them. Germline CDR1 reads DFQATT; CDR2 reads SNEGSKA (reference sequence). The CDR3 consists of 16 residues. The CDR3, as DNA: TGCAGTGCCACCGCCCAGACTAGGACTTCCTCCTACGAGCAGTACTTC. Protein product: CSATAQTRTSSYEQYF.

The chain employs TRBV7-2 and TRBJ2-7, with no clear D. There are 11 residues in the CDR3. V gave up 2 bases and J gave up 5 bases, with 4 bases separating them. CDR1 and CDR2 (germline): SGHTA, FQGNSA. The DNA for the CDR3 is TGTGCCAGCAGCTTACTCAACGAGCAGTACTTC. It specifies CASSLLNEQYF.

This clonotype was detected many times. This sequence joins TRBV29-1 and TRBJ2-3; no reliable D call. V was shortened by 2 bases and J by 6 bases, with 18 bases between the two germline ends. CDR3 length: 15 residues. Germline lookup yields CDR1 SQVTM and CDR2 ANQGSEA. As DNA, the CDR3 is TGCAGCGTTGAAATCCGCGGTCCTAGTCGTGATACGCAGTATTTT. It specifies CSVEIRGPSRDTQYF.

As concerns this clonotype: This sequence may be a read error, since a much larger clone differs from it by one base. This chain connects TRBV10-3 to TRBJ2-2; no definite D call. The CDR3 length is 10 residues. Germline CDR1 is ENHRY and CDR2 is SYGVKD. V dropped 8 bases and J dropped 5 bases, with 3 bases sitting between them. CDR3 in amino acids: CAIGTGELFF. The CDR3 DNA follows: TGTGCCATCGGAACCGGGGAGCTGTTTTTT.

This clonotype was recorded at least ten times. This chain links TRBV11-3 with TRBJ1-2; D remains ambiguous. V was clipped by 1 base and J by 0 bases, with 12 bases between them. CDR1 SGHNT and CDR2 YENEEA come from the germline V gene. The CDR3 runs 16 residues. The CDR3 DNA reads TGTGCCAGCAGCTTAGTGCTTCCGGGATCTAACTATGGCTACACCTTC. Translation gives CASSLVLPGSNYGYTF.

The chain employs TRBV20-1 and TRBJ1-2; D may be TRBD1 (5 bases). Deletions cut 2 bases from V and 7 bases from J, with 17 bases between. Per the germline V gene, CDR1 is DFQATT and CDR2 is SNEGSKA (reference sequence). This CDR3 is 14 amino acids long. The CDR3 DNA is TGCAGTGCTAGATTGGGGACGTGGGGCTCTGGCTACACCTTC. This translates into CSARLGTWGSGYTF.

This clonotype was detected ten times or more. The gene calls are TRBV5-4 and TRBJ2-2, with 9 positions matching TRBD1. Trimming took 3 bases from V and 2 from J; bases not matched to a gene: 5. The germline V gene has CDR1 SGHNT and CDR2 YYREEE (reference sequence). This CDR3 is built from 16 residues. The CDR3, as DNA: TGTGCCAGCAGCTCGGGACAGGGTGTCAACACCGGGGAGCTGTTTTTT. This encodes CASSSGQGVNTGELFF.

This clonotype was observed at least ten times. One end of the junction varies from germline; a read error may be responsible. This chain joins TRBV3-1 and TRBJ2-1; 9 bases are a match to TRBD1. CDR3 size: 12 residues. Germline CDR1 is LGHDT and CDR2 is YNNKEL (reference sequence). The CDR3 DNA sequence: TGTGCCAGCAGCCAAGACCAAGACAGGGGGGTCTTC. Translating gives CASSQDQDRGVF.

This clonotype was seen at least ten times. The J gene is TRBJ2-5, the V gene TRBV6-5; no reliable D call. V was clipped by 1 base and J by 2 bases, with 8 bases between them. Looked up from germline, CDR1 is MNHEY and CDR2 is SVGAGI. This CDR3 contains 14 residues. The DNA of the CDR3 is TGTGCCAGCAGTTACTATGGAGTTCAAGAGACCCAGTACTTC. Translated, it gives CASSYYGVQETQYF.

The gene calls are TRBV20-1 and TRBJ2-1; 14 nucleotides align to TRBD2. This CDR3 spans 19 amino acids. Trimming took 6 bases from V and 0 from J; bases not matched to a gene: 13. Germline CDR1 reads DFQATT; CDR2 reads SNEGSKA (reference sequence). The DNA for the CDR3 is TGCAGTGCCGGACCGCTTCGACTAGCGGGAGGGAGCTCCTACAATGAGCAGTTCTTC. Amino acid sequence: CSAGPLRLAGGSSYNEQFF.

This clonotype has at least ten counts. This chain links TRBV4-2 with TRBJ2-7; the D gene could be TRBD1 or TRBD2 (5 bases each). The CDR3 contains 15 residues. Germline CDR1 reads LGHNA; CDR2 reads YNFKEQ. V was trimmed by 1 base and J by 4 bases, leaving 14 bases between them. CDR3 DNA sequence: TGTGCCAGCAGCCAAGGGGACCTCAAAGGTTACGAGCAGTACTTC. It encodes CASSQGDLKGYEQYF.

This clonotype was observed a handful of times. The chain couples TRBV5-1 to TRBJ1-4, with a possible D match to TRBD1 (5 bases). Germline CDR1 is SGHRS and CDR2 is YFSETQ. The CDR3 has 14 amino acids. The V end lost 4 bases, the J end lost 6 bases, and 13 bases lay between the germline ends. This CDR3 is CASSRSGTDEKLFF. The CDR3 nucleotides are TGCGCCAGCAGCCGATCAGGGACGGATGAAAAACTGTTTTTT.

There are many counts of this clonotype. The J gene is TRBJ1-1, the V gene TRBV29-1; D is unresolved. The CDR3 is 12 residues long. Germline CDR1 SQVTM, CDR2 ANQGSEA. V lost 6 bases and J 5 bases, leaving 13 bases between the germline ends. CDR3 loop: CSVRGERTEAFF. The CDR3, as DNA: TGCAGCGTCCGGGGAGAGAGAACTGAAGCTTTCTTT.

The V call is TRBV6-2 or TRBV6-3, the J call TRBJ2-1; TRBD2 aligns across 8 bases. V lost 6 bases, J lost 7 bases, and 11 bases stayed unmatched. The CDR3 totals 15 residues. Germline CDR1 MNHEY, CDR2 SVGEGT. Written as DNA, the CDR3 is TGTGCCAGCAGCGGTGTGGGTAGCGGGGTAAATGAGCAGTTCTTC. The encoded protein is CASSGVGSGVNEQFF.

This chain uses TRBV20-1 with TRBJ2-3; 7 nucleotides agree with TRBD2. Germline loops: CDR1 DFQATT, CDR2 SNEGSKA (reference sequence). The CDR3 runs to 14 residues. The J segment lost 1 base and the V segment lost 6 bases, leaving 7 bases of the junction unmatched. CDR3 coding DNA: TGCAGTGCCAAACTAGCGATCCGCACAGATACGCAGTATTTT. The encoded protein is CSAKLAIRTDTQYF.

This clonotype was observed at least ten times. This rearrangement joins TRBV12-3 or TRBV12-4 to TRBJ1-3; a weak D match, TRBD1 (6 bases). Between the trimmed V and J ends, which lost 2 bases and 2 bases, there was a span of 10 bases. The CDR3 has 15 amino acids. The CDR3 sequence: CASSLSGTTGNTIYF. CDR3 coding DNA: TGTGCCAGCAGTTTAAGCGGGACAACTGGAAACACCATATATTTT.

The chain combines TRBV11-2 with TRBJ2-1; D remains unclear. In germline, CDR1 is SGHAT, CDR2 FQNNGV. Trimming shortened V by 2 bases and J by 8 bases, and 13 bases separated the two germline ends. The CDR3 runs to 14 residues. Here the CDR3 DNA reads TGTGCCAGCAGCTTACCACCGTCAGTAGATGAGCAGTTCTTC. Translation gives CASSLPPSVDEQFF.

This clonotype was counted a few times. This chain uses TRBV12-3 or TRBV12-4 with TRBJ2-2, with 7 bases identical to TRBD1. The length of the CDR3 is 16 residues. The junction had 12 bases not matched to a gene; V was cut back by 6 bases and J by 5 bases. The chain's CDR3 is CASSLTGSRWTGELFF. CDR3 DNA: TGTGCCAGCAGCCTGACAGGGAGTAGGTGGACCGGGGAGCTGTTTTTT.

This clonotype has ten or more counts. The V call is TRBV29-1, the J call TRBJ1-1, with D maybe TRBD1 (5 bases). Per the germline V gene, CDR1 is SQVTM and CDR2 is ANQGSEA. Trimming removed 6 bases at V and 1 base at J, with 21 bases between. This CDR3 contains 16 residues. In DNA, the CDR3 is TGCAGCGTGATGGGACGAGTCGTCGGTGGGAACACTGAAGCTTTCTTT. As protein: CSVMGRVVGGNTEAFF.

This clonotype was seen a handful of times. The chain is built from TRBV12-3 or TRBV12-4 and TRBJ2-2; D might be TRBD1 or TRBD2, each matching 5 bases. The V end was cut by 3 bases, the J end by 8 bases, with 16 bases between. The CDR3 covers 15 residues. CDR3 DNA sequence: TGTGCCAGCAGTTTGAGCTGGGGACCCCAAGGGGAGCTGTTTTTT. Amino acid sequence: CASSLSWGPQGELFF.

This clonotype came up many times. The chain couples TRBV5-1 to TRBJ1-2; the match to TRBD1 covers 7 bases. CDR1 and CDR2 (germline): SGHRS, YFSETQ. Trimming at V came to 0 bases and at J to 3 bases, leaving 5 bases not matched to a gene. The CDR3 runs to 15 residues. CDR3 sequence (DNA): TGCGCCAGCAGCTTGGTCGGGGACAGCGACTATGGCTACACCTTC. Translated: CASSLVGDSDYGYTF. The full variable domain, completed using reference TRBV5-1 and TRBJ1-2, is KAGVTQTPRYLIKTRGQQVTLSCSPISGHRSVSWYQQTPGQGLQFLFEYFSETQRNKGNFPGRFSGRQFSNSRSEMNVSTLELGDSALYLCASSLVGDSDYGYTFGSGTRLTVV.